The 4 T cell receptor beta chains in this list originate from one sample, sequenced in a study of blood T cell repertoires in COVID-19. Clones were read by immunoSEQ multiplex PCR, and TCRdb kept only the in-frame ones, dropping some. The table records 200,000 to 250,000 clones, about 92% of them present only once. The sequencing sample was made of peripheral blood. These receptors originate from a man aged 25-40 years with acute or convalescent COVID-19.

The genes are TRBV4-1 and TRBJ1-1, with D tentatively TRBD1 (6 bases). Trimming cost V 6 bases and J 4 bases, with 15 bases left between them. Germline V gene data show CDR1 as MGHRA and CDR2 as YSYEKL. This CDR3 has 14 amino acids. Written as DNA, the CDR3 is TGCGCCAGCAGACCCGGACAGTTGAGCACTGAAGCTTTCTTT. It codes for CASRPGQLSTEAFF.

The CDR3 sequence is CASSLGRYEQYF. CDR3 nucleotide sequence: TGTGCCAGCAGCTTAGGCAGATACGAGCAGTACTTC. V is TRBV7-9 and J is TRBJ2-7; no reliable D call. The CDR3 runs to 12 residues. CDR1 and CDR2 from the germline V gene are SEHNR and FQNEAQ (reference sequence). Trimming pared 1 base from V and 4 bases from J, leaving 5 bases between.

V gene TRBV10-2 combines with J gene TRBJ2-7; D is unclear. Germline V lookup: CDR1 WSHSY, CDR2 SAAADI. V was shortened by 10 bases and J by 5 bases, with 12 bases between the two germline ends. The CDR3 spans 11 residues. CDR3 region: CATSSIHEQYF. The CDR3 DNA follows: TGCGCCACGTCGTCTATCCACGAGCAGTACTTC.

The V gene is TRBV11-1, the J gene TRBJ2-2, with 8 positions matching TRBD2. Germline values: CDR1 SGHAT, CDR2 FQDESV (reference sequence). The CDR3 extends over 15 amino acids. Trimming removed 1 base from V and 7 bases from J; junction bases left unmatched: 5. CDR3 DNA: TGTGCCAGCAGCTTAGTAGCGGGGAGTGGCGGGGAGCTGTTTTTT. It specifies CASSLVAGSGGELFF.